These 10 T cell receptor beta chains came from one sample sequenced in a study of blood T cell repertoires in COVID-19. The repertoire was sequenced with immunoSEQ multiplex PCR; TCRdb's copy has only in-frame clones and lacks some. The repertoire has 250,000 to 350,000 clones, approximately 91% of them found once; the top ten carry 0.9% to 1%. Sequencing input: peripheral blood. Source of these receptors: a woman in her forties who had recovered from COVID-19.

The rearrangement uses TRBV13 and TRBJ2-2; no clear D. Germline V CDR1 and CDR2: PRHDT, FYEKMQ (reference sequence). The CDR3 has 13 residues. The germline V and J ends were trimmed by 5 bases and 6 bases, with 10 bases remaining between them. The CDR3: CASSPPESGELFF. CDR3 DNA sequence: TGTGCCAGCAGCCCCCCGGAGTCCGGGGAGCTGTTTTTT.

This chain uses TRBV2 with TRBJ2-3; 12 bases are shared with TRBD2. CDR1 SNHLY and CDR2 FYNNEI come from the germline V gene. With V trimmed by 5 bases and J by 5 bases, 11 bases remained unmatched. The CDR3 extends over 17 amino acids. The DNA of the CDR3 is TGTGCCAGCAGTCAGGGCTTGACTAGCGGGAGTCGAGATACGCAGTATTTT. Translating gives CASSQGLTSGSRDTQYF.

This clone was observed once. CDR3 nucleotides: TGTGCCAGCAGCTGGAAGGACTTGAACACTGAAGCTTTCTTT. Translation: CASSWKDLNTEAFF. The rearrangement links TRBV5-4 to TRBJ1-1; D remains unclear. This CDR3 spans 14 amino acids. The germline V gene encodes CDR1 SGHNT and CDR2 YYREEE (reference sequence). The V end lost 3 bases, the J end lost 0 bases, and 9 bases lay between the germline ends. Supplemented by reference TRBV5-4 and TRBJ1-1, the full variable domain reads ETGVTQSPTHLIKTRGQQVTLRCSSQSGHNTVSWYQQALGQGPQFIFQYYREEENGRGNFPPRFSGLQFPNYSSELNVNALELDDSALYLCASSWKDLNTEAFFGQGTRLTVV.

The chain couples TRBV27 to TRBJ2-1; the match to TRBD2 covers 9 bases. Germline-derived CDR1 and CDR2 are MNHEY and SMNVEV (reference sequence). V lost 6 bases to trimming and J lost 10 bases; unmatched junction nucleotides: 16. The CDR3 loop spans 16 amino acids. The CDR3, as DNA: TGTGCCAGCAGCGAAATTCAGTTGGGTCTAGCGGGAGAGCAGTTCTTC. This translates into CASSEIQLGLAGEQFF.

V is TRBV11-3 and J is TRBJ2-5, with 7 nucleotides matching TRBD2. J lost 4 bases, V lost 1 base, and 6 bases had no gene match. The CDR3 has 15 residues. Germline CDR1 is SGHNT and CDR2 is YENEEA. Here the CDR3 DNA reads TGTGCCAGCAGCTTAGTTTGGACTAGTCGAGAGACCCAGTACTTC. Its protein is CASSLVWTSRETQYF.

This clone was recorded a few times. This sequence joins TRBV2 and TRBJ1-4; D gene ambiguous. V shed 5 bases and J shed 7 bases, with 17 bases lying between them. The CDR3 has 15 amino acids. Germline values: CDR1 SNHLY, CDR2 FYNNEI. CDR3 nucleotide sequence: TGTGCCAGCAGTCGCGGTCCCGGGGAGGGTGAAAAACTGTTTTTT. Residues: CASSRGPGEGEKLFF.

This clone showed up just a few times. The V gene is TRBV10-3, the J gene TRBJ1-5; 7 bases match TRBD1. This CDR3 has 15 amino acids. The V and J ends lost 1 base and 3 bases, in that order; junction bases with no gene match: 3. CDR1 is ENHRY and CDR2 is SYGVKD in the germline V gene. CDR3 amino acids: CAISEFGQDNQPQHF. The CDR3 DNA is TGTGCCATCAGTGAGTTCGGACAGGACAATCAGCCCCAGCATTTT.

The chain couples TRBV3-1 (or the pseudogene TRBV3-2) to TRBJ2-1; D unresolved. V was trimmed by 3 bases and J by 6 bases, leaving 9 bases between them. Germline V gene sequence: CDR1 LGHDT, CDR2 YNNKEL (reference sequence). The CDR3 has 13 residues. Written as DNA, the CDR3 is TGTGCCAGCAGCCACCTCGAGTCCAATGAGCAGTTCTTC. Translating gives CASSHLESNEQFF.

This chain connects TRBV9 to TRBJ2-7; the D gene is possibly TRBD2 (6 bases). The germline gives CDR1 SGDLS, CDR2 YYNGEE. V shed 3 bases and J shed 3 bases, with 16 bases lying between them. This CDR3 comprises 15 residues. CDR3 in amino acids: CASSARDSSNYEQYF. For the CDR3, the DNA is TGTGCCAGCAGCGCTCGGGACTCCTCGAACTACGAGCAGTACTTC.

CDR3: CASSFGPDRDTDTQYF. The CDR3 DNA is TGCGCCAGCAGCTTTGGACCGGACAGGGATACAGATACGCAGTATTTT. The chain recombines TRBV5-1 with TRBJ2-3; TRBD1 matches 8 bases. This CDR3 comprises 16 residues. Trimming took 2 bases from V and 3 from J; bases not matched to a gene: 8. Germline V gene data show CDR1 as SGHRS and CDR2 as YFSETQ.